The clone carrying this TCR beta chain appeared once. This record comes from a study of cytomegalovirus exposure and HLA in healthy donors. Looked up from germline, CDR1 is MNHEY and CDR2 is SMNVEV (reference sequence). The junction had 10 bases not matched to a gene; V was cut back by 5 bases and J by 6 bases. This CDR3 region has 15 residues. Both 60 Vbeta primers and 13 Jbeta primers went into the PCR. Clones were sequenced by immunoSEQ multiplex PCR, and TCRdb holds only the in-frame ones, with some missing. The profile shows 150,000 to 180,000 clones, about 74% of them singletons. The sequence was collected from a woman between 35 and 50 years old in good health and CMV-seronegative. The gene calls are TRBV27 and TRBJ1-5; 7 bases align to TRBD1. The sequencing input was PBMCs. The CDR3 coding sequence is TGTGCCAGCAGTACCGGACAGGTTGGGGGTCAGCCCCAGCATTTT. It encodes CASSTGQVGGQPQHF.